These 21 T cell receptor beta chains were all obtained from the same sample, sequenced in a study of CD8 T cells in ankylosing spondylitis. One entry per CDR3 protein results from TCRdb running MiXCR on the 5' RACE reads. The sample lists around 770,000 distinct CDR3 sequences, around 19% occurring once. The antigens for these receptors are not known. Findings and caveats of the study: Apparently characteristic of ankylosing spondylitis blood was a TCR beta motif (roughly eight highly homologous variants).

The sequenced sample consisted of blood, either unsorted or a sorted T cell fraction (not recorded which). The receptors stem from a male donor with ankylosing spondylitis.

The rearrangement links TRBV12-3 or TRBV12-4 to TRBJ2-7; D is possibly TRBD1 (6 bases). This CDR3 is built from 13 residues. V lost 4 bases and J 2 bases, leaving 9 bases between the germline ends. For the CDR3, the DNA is TGTGCCAGCAGTTGGGACAATCCCTACGAGCAGTACTTC. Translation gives CASSWDNPYEQYF.

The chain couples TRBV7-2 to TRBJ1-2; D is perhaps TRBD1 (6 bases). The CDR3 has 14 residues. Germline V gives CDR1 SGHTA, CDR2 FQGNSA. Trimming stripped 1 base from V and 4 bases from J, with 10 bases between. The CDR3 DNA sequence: TGTGCCAGCAGCTTAGATGGGGGCACCTATGGCTACACCTTC. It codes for CASSLDGGTYGYTF.

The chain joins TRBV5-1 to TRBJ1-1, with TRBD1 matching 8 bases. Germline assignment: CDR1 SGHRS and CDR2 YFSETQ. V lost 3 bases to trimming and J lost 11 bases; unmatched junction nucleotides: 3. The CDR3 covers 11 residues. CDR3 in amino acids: CASSSGQGAFF. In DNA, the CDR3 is TGCGCCAGCAGCTCCGGACAGGGTGCTTTCTTT.

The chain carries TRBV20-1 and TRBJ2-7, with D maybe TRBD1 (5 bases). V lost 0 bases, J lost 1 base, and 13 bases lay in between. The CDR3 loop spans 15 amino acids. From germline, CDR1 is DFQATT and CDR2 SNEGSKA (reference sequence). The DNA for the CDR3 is TGCAGTGCTAGAGATCAAACCAGGGTGTCCTACGAGCAGTACTTC. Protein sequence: CSARDQTRVSYEQYF.

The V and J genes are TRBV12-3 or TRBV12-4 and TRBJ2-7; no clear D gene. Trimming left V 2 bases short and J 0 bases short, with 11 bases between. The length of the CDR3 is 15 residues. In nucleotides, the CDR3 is TGTGCCAGCAGTTTAAAAGGTCCTAGCTCCTACGAGCAGTACTTC. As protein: CASSLKGPSSYEQYF.

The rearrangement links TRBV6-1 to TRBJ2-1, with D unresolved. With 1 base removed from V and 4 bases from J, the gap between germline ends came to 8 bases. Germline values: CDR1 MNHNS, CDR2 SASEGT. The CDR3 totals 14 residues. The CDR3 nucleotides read TGTGCCAGCAGTGAAGGTCCAGTTTACAATGAGCAGTTCTTC. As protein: CASSEGPVYNEQFF.

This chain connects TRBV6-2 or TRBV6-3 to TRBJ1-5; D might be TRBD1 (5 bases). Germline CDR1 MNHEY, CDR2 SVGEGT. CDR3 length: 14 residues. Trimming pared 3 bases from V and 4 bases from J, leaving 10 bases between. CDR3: CASSYFGGNQPQHF. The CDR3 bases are TGTGCCAGCAGTTATTTCGGGGGGAATCAGCCCCAGCATTTT.

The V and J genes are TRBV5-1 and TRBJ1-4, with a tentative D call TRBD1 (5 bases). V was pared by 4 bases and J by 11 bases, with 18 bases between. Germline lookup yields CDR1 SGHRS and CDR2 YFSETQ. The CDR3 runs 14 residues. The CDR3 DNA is TGCGCCAGCAGCGAACCGGGACGGGATGGGAAACTGTTTTTT. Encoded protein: CASSEPGRDGKLFF.

CDR3 sequence: CASRLRGPNYEQYF. For the CDR3, the DNA is TGCGCCAGCAGACTCAGGGGGCCTAACTACGAGCAGTACTTC. The rearrangement uses TRBV10-1 and TRBJ2-7, with 8 bases matching TRBD1. The CDR3 totals 14 residues. Germline trimming cut 6 bases from V and 3 bases from J; bases unmatched to any gene: 7. CDR1 and CDR2 from the germline V gene are WNHNN and SYGVQD (reference sequence).

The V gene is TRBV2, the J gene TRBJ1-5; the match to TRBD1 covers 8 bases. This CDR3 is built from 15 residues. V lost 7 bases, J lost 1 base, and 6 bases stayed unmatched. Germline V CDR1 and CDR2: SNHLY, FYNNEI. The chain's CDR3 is CASIADRVSNQPQHF. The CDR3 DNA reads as TGTGCCAGCATTGCGGACAGGGTGAGCAATCAGCCCCAGCATTTT.

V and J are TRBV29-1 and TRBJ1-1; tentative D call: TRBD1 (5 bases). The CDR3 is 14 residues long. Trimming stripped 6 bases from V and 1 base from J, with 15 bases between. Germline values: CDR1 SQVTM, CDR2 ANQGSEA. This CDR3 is CSVYSGTANTEAFF. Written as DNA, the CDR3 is TGCAGCGTATACTCCGGGACCGCGAACACTGAAGCTTTCTTT.

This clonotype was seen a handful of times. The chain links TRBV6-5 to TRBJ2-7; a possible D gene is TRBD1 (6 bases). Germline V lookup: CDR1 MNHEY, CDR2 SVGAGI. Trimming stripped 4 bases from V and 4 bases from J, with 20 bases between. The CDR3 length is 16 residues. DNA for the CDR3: TGTGCCAGCAGTTTTGACCGGGACAAACAGGCTTACGAGCAGTACTTC. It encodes CASSFDRDKQAYEQYF.

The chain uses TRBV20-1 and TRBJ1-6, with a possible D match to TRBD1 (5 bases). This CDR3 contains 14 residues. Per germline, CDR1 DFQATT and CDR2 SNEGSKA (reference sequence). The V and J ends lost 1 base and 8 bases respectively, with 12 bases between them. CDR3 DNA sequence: TGCAGTGCTAGAGTGGGGGGGTTTGATTCACCCCTCCACTTT. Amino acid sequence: CSARVGGFDSPLHF.

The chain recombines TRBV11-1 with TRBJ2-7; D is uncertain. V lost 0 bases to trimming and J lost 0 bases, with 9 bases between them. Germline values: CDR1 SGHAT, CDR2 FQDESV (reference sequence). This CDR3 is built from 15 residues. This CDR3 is CASSLAPGGSYEQYF. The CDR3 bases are TGTGCCAGCAGCTTAGCACCGGGCGGCTCCTACGAGCAGTACTTC.

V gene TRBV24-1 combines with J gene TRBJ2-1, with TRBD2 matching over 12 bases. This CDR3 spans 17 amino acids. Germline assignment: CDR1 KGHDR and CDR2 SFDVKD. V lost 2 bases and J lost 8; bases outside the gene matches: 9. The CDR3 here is CATSDSSRTSGIYEQFF. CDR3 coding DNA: TGTGCCACCAGTGATTCCTCTCGGACTAGCGGGATATATGAGCAGTTCTTC.

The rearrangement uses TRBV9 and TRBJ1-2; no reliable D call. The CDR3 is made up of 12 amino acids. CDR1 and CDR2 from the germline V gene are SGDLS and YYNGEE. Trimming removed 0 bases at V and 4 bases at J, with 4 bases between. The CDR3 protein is CASSVATYGYTF. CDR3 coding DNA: TGTGCCAGCAGCGTAGCAACCTATGGCTACACCTTC.

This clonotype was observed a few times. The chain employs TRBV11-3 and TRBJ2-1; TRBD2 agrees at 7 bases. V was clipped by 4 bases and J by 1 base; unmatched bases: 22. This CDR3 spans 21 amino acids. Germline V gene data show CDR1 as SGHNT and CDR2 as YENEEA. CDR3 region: CASSSIWGDYPGVGSYNEQFF. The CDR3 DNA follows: TGTGCCAGCAGCTCGATTTGGGGGGACTATCCCGGGGTGGGATCCTACAATGAGCAGTTCTTC.

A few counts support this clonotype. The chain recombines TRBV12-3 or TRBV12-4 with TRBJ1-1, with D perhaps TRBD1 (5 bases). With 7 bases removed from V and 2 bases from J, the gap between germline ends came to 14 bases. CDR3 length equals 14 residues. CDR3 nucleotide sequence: TGTGCCAGCACCGGGGACGGACTTAACACTGAAGCTTTCTTT. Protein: CASTGDGLNTEAFF.

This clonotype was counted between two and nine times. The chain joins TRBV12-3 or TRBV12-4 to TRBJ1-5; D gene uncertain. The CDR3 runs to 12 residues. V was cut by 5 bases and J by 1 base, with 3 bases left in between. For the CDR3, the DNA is TGTGCCAGCAGTAAAAGCAATCAGCCCCAGCATTTT. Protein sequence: CASSKSNQPQHF.

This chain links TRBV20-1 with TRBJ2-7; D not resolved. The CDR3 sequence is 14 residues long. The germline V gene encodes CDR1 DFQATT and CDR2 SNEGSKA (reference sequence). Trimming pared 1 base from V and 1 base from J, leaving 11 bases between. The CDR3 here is CSARAGQPSYEQYF. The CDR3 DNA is TGCAGTGCTAGAGCTGGGCAGCCTTCCTACGAGCAGTACTTC.

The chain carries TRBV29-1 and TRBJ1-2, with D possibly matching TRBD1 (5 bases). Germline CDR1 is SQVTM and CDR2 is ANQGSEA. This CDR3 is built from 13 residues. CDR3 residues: CSSGGPSGYGYTF. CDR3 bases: TGCAGTTCTGGGGGACCCTCCGGCTATGGCTACACCTTC.